This TCR beta chain was obtained from a study of T-cell memory formation after mild COVID-19. Each CDR3 protein gets one entry after TCRdb re-called the 5' RACE reads with MiXCR. In the table there are approximately 260,000 distinct CDR3 sequences, 16% of which are singletons. Broader study findings: Day 15 to 85 contracting clones showed balanced CD4/CD8; later expanders leaned CD4+.

Germline-derived CDR1 and CDR2 are SGHTA and FQGNSA. The length of the CDR3 is 15 residues. Trimming removed 6 bases from V and 3 bases from J, with 17 bases in between. As to this clonotype: Its specificity is unknown.

The rearrangement joins TRBV7-2 to TRBJ1-1, with a weak D call TRBD1 (6 bases). This clonotype originated in a man aged 18 to 29 who had mild COVID-19 (a few samples of this study predate the infection). Cell type and time point are not known. Specimen: PBMCs or a T cell subset sorted from them (not recorded which). The CDR3 here is CASRRLTGAYTEAFF. For the CDR3, the DNA is TGTGCCAGCAGACGCCTGACAGGCGCTTACACTGAAGCTTTCTTT.